The 30 T cell receptor beta chains given below trace back to one sample, sequenced in a study of blood T cell repertoires in COVID-19. TCRdb's table, derived via immunoSEQ multiplex PCR, lists solely in-frame clones and lacks some. The profile shows 150,000 to 200,000 clones, approximately 81% of them singletons. The sequenced sample was peripheral blood. The receptors here all came from a woman aged 45-60 years with COVID-19, enrolled during active disease.

This rearrangement joins TRBV6-5 to TRBJ1-1; D unresolved. This CDR3 is built from 13 residues. With 5 bases removed from V and 3 bases from J, the gap between germline ends came to 10 bases. Germline V lookup: CDR1 MNHEY, CDR2 SVGAGI. CDR3 sequence (DNA): TGTGCCAGCAGTCCGGGGTGGGACACTGAAGCTTTCTTT. Translated: CASSPGWDTEAFF.

The chain combines TRBV5-1 with TRBJ2-7, with a tentative D call TRBD2 (6 bases). The CDR3 has 13 residues. Germline CDR1 SGHRS, CDR2 YFSETQ. The germline V and J ends were trimmed by 7 bases and 0 bases, with 11 bases remaining between them. CDR3 protein: CASYRRGSYEQYF. DNA of the CDR3: TGCGCCAGCTATCGGCGGGGCTCCTACGAGCAGTACTTC.

The rearrangement links TRBV7-9 to TRBJ2-2, with 10 bases that match TRBD1. Germline V lookup: CDR1 SEHNR, CDR2 FQNEAQ (reference sequence). The length of the CDR3 is 18 residues. The J segment lost 4 bases and the V segment lost 3 bases, leaving 11 bases of the junction unmatched. The CDR3 protein is CASSFPATGGYRTGELFF. The CDR3 DNA is TGTGCCAGCAGCTTCCCTGCGACAGGGGGCTATCGCACCGGGGAGCTGTTTTTT.

The chain carries TRBV12-5 and TRBJ2-7, with no clear D. CDR3 length equals 13 residues. Germline CDR1 reads LGHNT; CDR2 reads FRNRAP. Trimming removed 5 bases from V and 3 bases from J, with 11 bases in between. The chain's CDR3 is CASGVHYSYEQYF. The CDR3 DNA follows: TGTGCTAGTGGTGTTCATTACAGCTACGAGCAGTACTTC. Together with reference TRBV12-5 and TRBJ2-7, the CDR3 gives the full variable domain: DARVTQTPRHKVTEMGQEVTMRCQPILGHNTVFWYRQTMMQGLELLAYFRNRAPLDDSGMPKDRFSAEMPDATLATLKIQPSEPRDSAVYFCASGVHYSYEQYFGPGTRLTVT.

V is TRBV27 and J is TRBJ1-1; the D gene is possibly TRBD1 (5 bases). The germline V gene encodes CDR1 MNHEY and CDR2 SMNVEV (reference sequence). CDR3 size: 14 residues. Trimming pared 5 bases from V and 11 bases from J, leaving 21 bases between. CDR3 bases: TGTGCCAGCAGTCCCGACAGCCTCCCCCGGGTGGCTTTCTTT. This codes for CASSPDSLPRVAFF.

The J gene is TRBJ1-6, the V gene TRBV11-2; the D is unclear. The CDR3 extends over 12 amino acids. V lost 5 bases and J 13 bases, leaving 12 bases between the germline ends. CDR1 and CDR2 (germline): SGHAT, FQNNGV. CDR3: CASSPLVGPLHF. The CDR3 DNA reads as TGTGCCAGCAGCCCCTTAGTCGGGCCCCTCCACTTT. Based on the CDR3 plus reference TRBV11-2 and TRBJ1-6, the full variable domain is EAGVAQSPRYKIIEKRQSVAFWCNPISGHATLYWYQQILGQGPKLLIQFQNNGVVDDSQLPKDRFSAERLKGVDSTLKIQPAKLEDSAVYLCASSPLVGPLHFGNGTRLTVT.

The chain is built from TRBV5-6 and TRBJ1-2; D is possibly TRBD1 (5 bases). The CDR3 sequence is 14 residues long. Germline V gene sequence: CDR1 SGHDT, CDR2 YYEEEE. Trimming took 6 bases from V and 4 from J, leaving 16 bases between them. As DNA, the CDR3 is TGTGCCAGCACCCGACAGCGATCTCTCTATGGCTACACCTTC. Amino acids: CASTRQRSLYGYTF.

V usage is TRBV6-5 and J usage is TRBJ1-6; D unclear. Germline V gives CDR1 MNHEY, CDR2 SVGAGI. Between the trimmed V and J ends, which lost 0 bases and 7 bases, there was a span of 10 bases. The CDR3 covers 15 residues. The CDR3 DNA reads TGTGCCAGCAGTTACTCGGAGGTCGGGAATTCACCCCTCCACTTT. Encoded protein: CASSYSEVGNSPLHF.

The chain links TRBV23-1 to TRBJ1-3; D might be TRBD1 (5 bases). TRBV23-1 has ORF status, its function being uncertain. The germline V and J ends were trimmed by 3 bases and 10 bases, with 19 bases remaining between them. The CDR3 has 15 residues. The DNA for the CDR3 is TGCGCCAGCAGTCATCCCGGACCTAGCGAGGGGACCATATATTTT. It specifies CASSHPGPSEGTIYF.

This chain links TRBV11-3 with TRBJ2-3; 7 positions agree with TRBD2. This CDR3 is built from 16 residues. Trimming at V came to 2 bases and at J to 5 bases, leaving 10 bases not matched to a gene. Germline V gene data show CDR1 as SGHNT and CDR2 as YENEEA. The CDR3, as DNA: TGTGCCAGCAGCTTAAGGGAGGGACCGGTAGGAGATACGCAGTATTTT. Translating gives CASSLREGPVGDTQYF.

The chain combines TRBV4-3 with TRBJ2-7, with TRBD1 as a possible D gene (6 bases). Between the trimmed V and J ends, which lost 1 base and 6 bases, there was a span of 13 bases. The V gene's germline CDR1 is LGHNA and CDR2 YSLEER. The CDR3 totals 14 residues. The CDR3 region is CASSQVQGYSEQYF. In DNA, the CDR3 is TGCGCCAGCAGCCAAGTGCAGGGGTATAGCGAGCAGTACTTC.

This chain joins TRBV15 and TRBJ1-5; weak D call: TRBD1 (5 bases). V was trimmed by 0 bases and J by 2 bases, leaving 14 bases between them. The CDR3 has 17 amino acids. From germline, CDR1 is LNHNV and CDR2 YYDKDF (reference sequence). The CDR3 sequence: CATSRDWGEARNQPQHF. As DNA, the CDR3 is TGTGCCACCAGCAGAGATTGGGGGGAGGCTCGCAATCAGCCCCAGCATTTT.

This clone has a handful of counts. The V and J genes are TRBV5-6 and TRBJ2-2; 8 bases map to TRBD1. Per germline, CDR1 SGHDT and CDR2 YYEEEE. The V gene end was trimmed by 4 bases and the J gene end by 4 bases; junction bases not matched to a gene: 9. CDR3 length: 16 residues. CDR3 coding DNA: TGTGCCAGCAGCCTCCCGGGACAGGCGGGCACCGGGGAGCTGTTTTTT. This gives the protein CASSLPGQAGTGELFF.

The chain couples TRBV6-2 or TRBV6-3 to TRBJ1-6, with TRBD1 matching over 7 bases. Germline trimming cut 6 bases from V and 9 bases from J; bases unmatched to any gene: 11. The germline V gene has CDR1 MNHEY and CDR2 SVGEGT. This CDR3 region has 15 residues. The CDR3: CASSPRQGSSSPLHF. CDR3 nucleotides: TGTGCCAGCAGCCCCAGACAGGGAAGCAGTTCACCCCTCCACTTT.

This chain links TRBV6-5 with TRBJ2-5, with 7 nucleotides matching TRBD1. This CDR3 has 14 amino acids. The junction had 3 bases not matched to a gene; V was cut back by 2 bases and J by 3 bases. In germline, CDR1 is MNHEY, CDR2 SVGAGI. The CDR3 sequence: CASSYHDREETQYF. DNA for the CDR3: TGTGCCAGCAGTTACCATGACAGGGAAGAGACCCAGTACTTC.

CDR3 sequence reads: CASSMDRGLITEAFF. CDR3 bases: TGTGCCAGCAGTATGGACAGGGGGTTAATCACTGAAGCTTTCTTT. The J gene is TRBJ1-1, the V gene TRBV28, with 10 bases aligning to TRBD1. The CDR3 is 15 amino acids. Germline V gene lookup returns CDR1 MDHEN and CDR2 SYDVKM. The ends lost 5 bases at V and 4 bases at J; junction bases unmatched: 7.

The J gene is TRBJ1-2, the V gene TRBV19; D possibly corresponds to TRBD1 (6 bases). The V and J ends lost 5 bases and 4 bases respectively, with 14 bases between them. From germline, CDR1 is LNHDA and CDR2 SQIVND (reference sequence). This CDR3 contains 14 residues. This CDR3 is CASSAVGQSYGYTF. Written as DNA, the CDR3 is TGTGCCAGTAGTGCGGTAGGACAGAGCTATGGCTACACCTTC.

The genes are TRBV5-1 and TRBJ2-7; a possible D gene is TRBD2 (5 bases). Germline V gives CDR1 SGHRS, CDR2 YFSETQ. The CDR3 runs to 15 residues. The V end lost 1 base, the J end lost 4 bases, and 15 bases lay between the germline ends. The CDR3, as DNA: TGCGCCAGCAGCTTGAGGGCAGGAGGAGAATACGAGCAGTACTTC. It translates to CASSLRAGGEYEQYF.

This chain connects TRBV3-1 (or the pseudogene TRBV3-2) to TRBJ2-7; 10 bases are shared with TRBD1. The CDR3 is 16 amino acids. V dropped 2 bases and J dropped 3; count of bases not matched to a gene: 7. The germline gives CDR1 LGHDT, CDR2 YNNKEL (reference sequence). The CDR3 DNA is TGTGCCAGCAGCCAACGGGGACAGGGGCTCCTCTACGAGCAGTACTTC. This encodes CASSQRGQGLLYEQYF.

Only a few counts were recorded for this clone. This sequence joins TRBV6-5 and TRBJ1-1; TRBD1 is a possible D gene (5 bases). The germline V gene encodes CDR1 MNHEY and CDR2 SVGAGI. V was trimmed by 2 bases and J by 4 bases, leaving 14 bases between them. CDR3 length equals 15 residues. The CDR3 DNA reads TGTGCCAGCAGTTACAAGGCAGGGTGGAGCACTGAAGCTTTCTTT. It is translated as CASSYKAGWSTEAFF.

The chain is built from TRBV4-1 and TRBJ1-6; D remains unclear. Germline V gene data show CDR1 as MGHRA and CDR2 as YSYEKL. Trimming stripped 1 base from V and 6 bases from J, with 16 bases between. The CDR3 loop spans 17 amino acids. The CDR3 coding sequence is TGCGCCAGCAGCCAAGGGACGGCGGGGTTCGGTAATTCACCCCTCCACTTT. Encoded protein: CASSQGTAGFGNSPLHF.

The chain uses TRBV18 and TRBJ2-7; TRBD1 agrees at 9 bases. This CDR3 is 15 amino acids long. The germline gives CDR1 KGHSH, CDR2 LQKENI. Trimming cost V 1 base and J 5 bases; bases outside gene matches: 6. The CDR3, as DNA: TGTGCCAGCTCACCACGGACAGGGGAGGGAGACGAGCAGTACTTC. It translates to CASSPRTGEGDEQYF.

The chain is built from TRBV24-1 and TRBJ1-5; 9 bases align to TRBD1. V was clipped by 10 bases and J by 4 bases; unmatched bases: 4. CDR3 length: 13 amino acids. Germline CDR1 KGHDR, CDR2 SFDVKD. CDR3 in amino acids: CATQGQGNQPQHF. DNA of the CDR3: TGTGCCACGCAAGGACAGGGGAATCAGCCCCAGCATTTT.

J is TRBJ1-3 and V is TRBV19, with D unclear. The CDR3 spans 13 residues. Germline V gene sequence: CDR1 LNHDA, CDR2 SQIVND (reference sequence). The CDR3 reads CAAATTSGNTIYF. The CDR3 coding sequence is TGTGCAGCGGCCACCACCTCTGGAAACACCATATATTTT.

A single count supports this clone. The V and J genes are TRBV7-2 and TRBJ2-5, with TRBD2 matching 9 bases. CDR3 length: 15 residues. Germline V gives CDR1 SGHTA, CDR2 FQGNSA. Germline trimming cut 2 bases from V and 2 bases from J; bases unmatched to any gene: 3. The CDR3 nucleotides read TGTGCCAGCAGCTTACTAGCGGGGCCACAAGAGACCCAGTACTTC. It translates to CASSLLAGPQETQYF.

This clone has just a few counts. The V and J genes are TRBV27 and TRBJ1-1, with D maybe TRBD1 (5 bases). Trimming pared 6 bases from V and 3 bases from J, leaving 32 bases between. Germline V gene sequence: CDR1 MNHEY, CDR2 SMNVEV (reference sequence). This CDR3 has 20 residues. DNA for the CDR3: TGTGCCAGCAGATTAGGGGCTTGGGGAGGGCAGAGATTAGGGGACACTGAAGCTTTCTTT. It specifies CASRLGAWGGQRLGDTEAFF.

The chain carries TRBV18 and TRBJ1-6, with 7 bases lining up with TRBD1. Germline CDR1 is KGHSH and CDR2 is LQKENI. This CDR3 is 18 amino acids long. With V trimmed by 2 bases and J by 8 bases, 15 bases remained unmatched. The CDR3 loop is CASSPVGTETDRYSPLHF. CDR3 sequence (DNA): TGTGCCAGCTCACCAGTCGGGACAGAGACGGACCGTTATTCACCCCTCCACTTT.

The table lists this clone with a count of one. The chain joins TRBV11-3 to TRBJ2-1; D may be TRBD1 (6 bases). This CDR3 has 11 residues. Germline V CDR1 and CDR2: SGHNT, YENEEA. Trimming pared 4 bases from V and 10 bases from J, leaving 8 bases between. The CDR3 protein is CASSSGEEQFF. CDR3 in DNA: TGTGCCAGCAGCTCAGGGGAGGAGCAGTTCTTC.

J is TRBJ2-7 and V is TRBV3-1 (or the pseudogene TRBV3-2), with D unclear. V lost 5 bases and J lost 0, with 14 bases in between. This CDR3 is built from 15 residues. Per germline, CDR1 LGHDT and CDR2 YNNKEL (reference sequence). The CDR3 DNA reads TGTGCCAGCAGCGCCTGGGCCCTCAGCTCCTACGAGCAGTACTTC. It yields the protein CASSAWALSSYEQYF.

This clone was seen once. The CDR3 is CASSYSRNTEAFF. The CDR3 DNA is TGTGCCAGCAGTTACTCCAGGAACACTGAAGCTTTCTTT. The gene calls are TRBV6-6 and TRBJ1-1; D ambiguous. The CDR3 length is 13 residues. The germline V gene has CDR1 MNHNY and CDR2 SVGAGI (reference sequence). The V end lost 0 bases, the J end lost 1 base, and 3 bases lay between the germline ends.